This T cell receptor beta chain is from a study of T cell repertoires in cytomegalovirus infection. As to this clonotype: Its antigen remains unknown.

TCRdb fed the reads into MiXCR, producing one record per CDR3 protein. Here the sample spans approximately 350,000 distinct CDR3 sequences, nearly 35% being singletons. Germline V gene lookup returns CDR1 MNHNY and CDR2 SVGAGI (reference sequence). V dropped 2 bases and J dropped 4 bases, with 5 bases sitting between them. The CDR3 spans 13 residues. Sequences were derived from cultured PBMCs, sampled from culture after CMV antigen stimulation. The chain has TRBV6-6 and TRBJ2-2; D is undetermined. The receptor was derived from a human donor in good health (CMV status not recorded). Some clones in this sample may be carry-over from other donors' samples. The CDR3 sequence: CASSYKSTGELFF. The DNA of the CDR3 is TGTGCCAGCAGTTACAAGAGCACCGGGGAGCTGTTTTTT.